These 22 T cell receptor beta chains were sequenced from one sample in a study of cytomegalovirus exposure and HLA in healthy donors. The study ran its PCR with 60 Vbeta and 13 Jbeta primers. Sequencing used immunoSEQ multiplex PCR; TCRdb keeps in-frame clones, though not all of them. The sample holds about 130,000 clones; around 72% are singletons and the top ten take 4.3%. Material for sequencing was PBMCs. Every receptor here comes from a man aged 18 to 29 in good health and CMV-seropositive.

This CDR3 reads CASSLHSTAMNTEAFF. In DNA form, the CDR3 reads TGTGCCAGCAGCTTACATTCGACAGCGATGAACACTGAAGCTTTCTTT. The chain is built from TRBV7-2 and TRBJ1-1, with D perhaps TRBD1 (5 bases). Germline CDR1 reads SGHTA; CDR2 reads FQGNSA. The CDR3 loop spans 16 amino acids. V lost 2 bases and J 0 bases, leaving 13 bases between the germline ends.

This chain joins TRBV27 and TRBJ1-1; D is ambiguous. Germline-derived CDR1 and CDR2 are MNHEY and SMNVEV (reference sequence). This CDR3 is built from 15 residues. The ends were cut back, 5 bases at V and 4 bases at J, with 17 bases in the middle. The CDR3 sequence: CASSPPGDPLTEAFF. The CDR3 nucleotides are TGTGCCAGCAGTCCCCCCGGGGATCCGCTCACTGAAGCTTTCTTT.

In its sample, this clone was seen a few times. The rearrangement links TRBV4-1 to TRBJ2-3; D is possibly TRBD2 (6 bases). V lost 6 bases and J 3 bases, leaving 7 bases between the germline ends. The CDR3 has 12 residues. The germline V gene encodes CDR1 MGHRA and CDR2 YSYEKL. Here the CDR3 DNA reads TGCGCCAGCAGGGGACTGACAGATACGCAGTATTTT. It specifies CASRGLTDTQYF.

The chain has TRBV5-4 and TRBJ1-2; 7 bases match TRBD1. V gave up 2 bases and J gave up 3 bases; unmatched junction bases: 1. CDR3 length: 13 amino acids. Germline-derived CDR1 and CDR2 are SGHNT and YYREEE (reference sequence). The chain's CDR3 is CASSLGTDYGYTF. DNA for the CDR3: TGTGCCAGCAGCTTAGGGACAGACTATGGCTACACCTTC.

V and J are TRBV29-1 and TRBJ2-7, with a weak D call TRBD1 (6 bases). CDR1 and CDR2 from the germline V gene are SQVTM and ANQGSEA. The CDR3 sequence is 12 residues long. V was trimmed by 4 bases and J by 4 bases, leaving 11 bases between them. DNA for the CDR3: TGCAGCGTTGCGGGACAACAGTACGAGCAGTACTTC. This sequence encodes CSVAGQQYEQYF.

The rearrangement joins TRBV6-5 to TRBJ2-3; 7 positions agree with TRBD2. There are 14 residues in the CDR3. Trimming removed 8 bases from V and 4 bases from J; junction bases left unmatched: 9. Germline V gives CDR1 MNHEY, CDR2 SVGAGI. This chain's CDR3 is CASGTTGGSDTQYF. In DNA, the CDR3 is TGTGCCAGCGGAACGACGGGAGGCTCAGATACGCAGTATTTT.

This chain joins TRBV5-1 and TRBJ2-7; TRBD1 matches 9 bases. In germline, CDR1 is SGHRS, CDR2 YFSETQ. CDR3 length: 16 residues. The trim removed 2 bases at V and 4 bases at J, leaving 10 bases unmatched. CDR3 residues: CASSLIPGTGHYEQYF. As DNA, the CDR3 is TGCGCCAGCAGCTTAATACCCGGGACAGGGCATTACGAGCAGTACTTC.

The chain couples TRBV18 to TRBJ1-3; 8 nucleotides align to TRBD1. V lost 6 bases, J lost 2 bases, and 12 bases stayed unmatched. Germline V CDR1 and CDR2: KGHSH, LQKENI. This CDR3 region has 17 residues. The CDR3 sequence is CASSQLSRGPTGNTIYF. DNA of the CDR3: TGTGCCAGCTCGCAGCTGAGCAGGGGGCCGACTGGAAACACCATATATTTT.

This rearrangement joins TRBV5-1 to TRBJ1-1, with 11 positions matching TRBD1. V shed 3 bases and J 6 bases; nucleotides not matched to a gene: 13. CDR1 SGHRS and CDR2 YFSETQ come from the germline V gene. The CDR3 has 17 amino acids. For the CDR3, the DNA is TGCGCCAGCAGCTGGGGGGGGACAGGGGGTACAGGGGCTGAAGCTTTCTTT. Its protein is CASSWGGTGGTGAEAFF.

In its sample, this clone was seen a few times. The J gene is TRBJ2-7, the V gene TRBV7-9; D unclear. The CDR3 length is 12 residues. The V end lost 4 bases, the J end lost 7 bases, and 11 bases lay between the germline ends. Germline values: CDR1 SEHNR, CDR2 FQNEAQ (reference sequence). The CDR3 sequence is CASSSQNTEQYF. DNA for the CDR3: TGTGCCAGCAGCTCCCAGAATACGGAGCAGTACTTC.

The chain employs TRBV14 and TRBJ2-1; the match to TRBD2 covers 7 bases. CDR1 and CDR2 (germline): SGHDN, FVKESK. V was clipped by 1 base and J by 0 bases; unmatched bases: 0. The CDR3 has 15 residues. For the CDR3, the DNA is TGTGCCAGCAGCCAAGTAGCGGGCTCCTACAATGAGCAGTTCTTC. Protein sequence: CASSQVAGSYNEQFF.

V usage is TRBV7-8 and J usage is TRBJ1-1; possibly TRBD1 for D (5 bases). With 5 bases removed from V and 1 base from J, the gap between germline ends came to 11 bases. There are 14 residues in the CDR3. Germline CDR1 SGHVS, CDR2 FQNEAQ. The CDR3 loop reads CASSPRQKNTEAFF. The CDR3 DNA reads TGTGCCAGCAGCCCCCGACAGAAGAACACTGAAGCTTTCTTT.

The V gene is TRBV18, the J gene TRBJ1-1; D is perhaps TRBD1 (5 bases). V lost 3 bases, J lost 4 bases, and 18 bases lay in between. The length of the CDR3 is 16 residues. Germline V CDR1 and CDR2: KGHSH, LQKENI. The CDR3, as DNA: TGTGCCAGCTCACCCCCGGGAGGGGCGAAGTTCACTGAAGCTTTCTTT. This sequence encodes CASSPPGGAKFTEAFF.

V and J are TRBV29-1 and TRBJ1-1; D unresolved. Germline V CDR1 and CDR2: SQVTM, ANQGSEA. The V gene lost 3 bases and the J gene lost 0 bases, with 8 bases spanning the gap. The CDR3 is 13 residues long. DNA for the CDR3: TGCAGCGTTGATGGCACAGTGAACACTGAAGCTTTCTTT. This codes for CSVDGTVNTEAFF. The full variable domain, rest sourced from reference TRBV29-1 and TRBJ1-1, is SAVISQKPSRDICQRGTSLTIQCQVDSQVTMMFWYRQQPGQSLTLIATANQGSEATYESGFVIDKFPISRPNLTFSTLTVSNMSPEDSSIYLCSVDGTVNTEAFFGQGTRLTVV.

The CDR3 here is CASSLSWTAQETQYF. In DNA form, the CDR3 reads TGTGCCAGCAGTTTAAGTTGGACAGCTCAAGAGACCCAGTACTTC. The J gene is TRBJ2-5, the V gene TRBV28, with D perhaps matching TRBD1 (6 bases). This CDR3 spans 15 amino acids. Germline values: CDR1 MDHEN, CDR2 SYDVKM. The ends were cut back, 2 bases at V and 2 bases at J, with 12 bases in the middle.

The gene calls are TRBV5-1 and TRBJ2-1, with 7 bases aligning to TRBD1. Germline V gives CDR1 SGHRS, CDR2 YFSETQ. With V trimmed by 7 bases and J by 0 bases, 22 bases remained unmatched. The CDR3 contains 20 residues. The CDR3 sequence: CASGESKNPGQWSSYNEQFF. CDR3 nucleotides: TGCGCCAGCGGCGAATCAAAGAACCCGGGACAGTGGAGCTCCTACAATGAGCAGTTCTTC.

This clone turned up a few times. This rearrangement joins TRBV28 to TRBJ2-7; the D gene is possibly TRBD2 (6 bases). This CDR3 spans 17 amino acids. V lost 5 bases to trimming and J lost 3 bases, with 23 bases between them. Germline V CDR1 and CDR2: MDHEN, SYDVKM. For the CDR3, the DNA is TGTGCCAGCAGTACCCTCTTGGGGGAGGATTTATTCTACGAGCAGTACTTC. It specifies CASSTLLGEDLFYEQYF.

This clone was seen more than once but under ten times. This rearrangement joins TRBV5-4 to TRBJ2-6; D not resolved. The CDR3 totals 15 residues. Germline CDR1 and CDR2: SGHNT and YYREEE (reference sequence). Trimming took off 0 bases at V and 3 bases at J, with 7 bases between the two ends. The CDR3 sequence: CASSLAAGGANVLTF. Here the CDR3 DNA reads TGTGCCAGCAGCTTGGCGGCAGGTGGGGCCAACGTCCTGACTTTC.

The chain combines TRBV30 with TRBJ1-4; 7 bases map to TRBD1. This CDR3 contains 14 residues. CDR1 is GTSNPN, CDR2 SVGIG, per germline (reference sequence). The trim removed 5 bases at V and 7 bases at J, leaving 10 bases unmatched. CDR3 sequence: CAWDRQGSAEKLFF. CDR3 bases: TGTGCCTGGGACCGACAGGGATCAGCTGAAAAACTGTTTTTT.

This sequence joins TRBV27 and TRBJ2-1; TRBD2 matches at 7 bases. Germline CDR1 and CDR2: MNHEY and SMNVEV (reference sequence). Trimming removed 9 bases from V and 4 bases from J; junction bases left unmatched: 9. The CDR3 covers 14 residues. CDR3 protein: CASFRDYLYNEQFF. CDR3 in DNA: TGTGCCAGTTTCCGGGACTACTTATACAATGAGCAGTTCTTC.

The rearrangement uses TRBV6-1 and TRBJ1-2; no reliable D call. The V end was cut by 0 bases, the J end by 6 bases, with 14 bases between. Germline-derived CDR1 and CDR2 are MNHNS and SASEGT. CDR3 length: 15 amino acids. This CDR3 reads CASSEAGGGWDGYTF. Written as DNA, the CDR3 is TGTGCCAGCAGTGAAGCGGGCGGAGGGTGGGATGGCTACACCTTC.

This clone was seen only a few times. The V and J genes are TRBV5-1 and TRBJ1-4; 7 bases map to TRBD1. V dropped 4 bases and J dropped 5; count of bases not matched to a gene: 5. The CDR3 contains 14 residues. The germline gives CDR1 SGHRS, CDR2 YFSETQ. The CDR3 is CASSAGQSNEKLFF. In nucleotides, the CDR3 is TGCGCCAGCAGCGCGGGACAGTCAAATGAAAAACTGTTTTTT.